This TCR beta chain emerged from a study of cytomegalovirus exposure and HLA in healthy donors. Overall study findings and caveats: Within an earlier analysis, most TCR beta V segments proved productive either about 90% or about 30% of the time. In a later analysis, TCR beta V- and J-gene trimming showed a link to a missense DCLRE1C variant.

PCR involved 60 Vbeta and 13 Jbeta primers. Assay used: immunoSEQ multiplex PCR; TCRdb lists only in-frame clones, some missing. This table holds 100,000 or so clones, approximately 70% found once. This clone was picked up one time. Its matching antigen is unknown. CDR1 is SGHVS and CDR2 is FNYEAQ in the germline V gene. The CDR3 totals 15 residues. Trimming removed 3 bases from V and 4 bases from J; junction bases left unmatched: 8. Material for sequencing was PBMCs. The V gene is TRBV7-6, the J gene TRBJ2-5, with 7 bases identical to TRBD1. The receptor was isolated from a man aged 35-49 years in good health and CMV-seronegative. This chain's CDR3 is CASSFRTGLGETQYF. DNA of the CDR3: TGTGCCAGCAGCTTTAGGACAGGTTTGGGAGAGACCCAGTACTTC.